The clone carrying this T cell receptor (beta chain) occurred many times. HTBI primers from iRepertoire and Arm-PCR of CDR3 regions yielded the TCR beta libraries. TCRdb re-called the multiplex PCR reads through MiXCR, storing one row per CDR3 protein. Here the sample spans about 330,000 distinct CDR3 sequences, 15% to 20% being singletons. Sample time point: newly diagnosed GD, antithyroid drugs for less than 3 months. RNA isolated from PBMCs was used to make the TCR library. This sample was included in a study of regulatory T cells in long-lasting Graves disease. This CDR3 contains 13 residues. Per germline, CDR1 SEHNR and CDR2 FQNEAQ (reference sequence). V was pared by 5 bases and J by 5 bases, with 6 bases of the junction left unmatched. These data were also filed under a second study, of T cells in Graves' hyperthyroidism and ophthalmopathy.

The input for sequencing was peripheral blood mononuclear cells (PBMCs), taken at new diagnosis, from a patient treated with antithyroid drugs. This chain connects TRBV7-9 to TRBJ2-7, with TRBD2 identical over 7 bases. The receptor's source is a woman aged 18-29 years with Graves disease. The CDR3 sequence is CASSPGGGNEQYF. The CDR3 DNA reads TGTGCCAGCAGCCCGGGAGGAGGGAACGAGCAGTACTTC.